This T cell receptor (beta chain) comes out of a study of Graves' ophthalmopathy and Graves' hyperthyroidism. Study-wide results and caveats: Detected in blood as well were most expanded thyroid clonotypes with frequency above 0.001.

As concerns this clonotype: Its cognate antigen is unknown. Since no conserved phenylalanine or tryptophan closes the CDR3, a read error is the likely cause.

Germline lookup yields CDR1 MGHDK and CDR2 SYGVNS. The germline V and J ends were trimmed by 8 bases and 8 bases, with 21 bases remaining between them. The length of the CDR3 is 14 residues. Transcripts of RNA were the source for amplifying TCR beta CDR3 regions. An initial RT-PCR round employing HTBI primers preceded a second-round multiplex PCR. MiXCR, run by TCRdb on the multiplex PCR reads, gives a single entry per CDR3 protein. The table records about 500,000 distinct CDR3 sequences, roughly 40% of them present only once. Sample: peripheral blood or thyroid tissue (not recorded which). The receptor comes from an adult man with Graves' hyperthyroidism. The chain carries TRBV25-1 and TRBJ1-2; tentatively, D is TRBD1 (6 bases). CDR3 nucleotide sequence: TGTGCCAGCCGGGCACCGGGGCAGGGGATCGGCTACACCCTC. Protein sequence: CASRAPGQGIGYTL.